Presented here are 16 T cell receptor beta chains from one specimen sequenced in a study of blood T cell repertoires in COVID-19. Clones were sequenced by immunoSEQ multiplex PCR, and TCRdb holds only the in-frame ones, with some missing. Among approximately 230,000 clones listed, around 84% were seen once. Sequencing was performed on PBMCs or T cells enriched from blood (not recorded which). These receptors all stem from a man aged 35 to 55 who had recovered from COVID-19.

The V call is TRBV4-2, the J call TRBJ1-1, with D perhaps matching TRBD1 (5 bases). CDR1 and CDR2 from the germline V gene are LGHNA and YNFKEQ. Trimming removed 0 bases from V and 3 bases from J, with 8 bases in between. CDR3 length: 14 residues. The CDR3 bases are TGTGCCAGCAGCCAAGACGCGGGGGACACTGAAGCTTTCTTT. Translation gives CASSQDAGDTEAFF.

The genes are TRBV7-9 and TRBJ1-1; D gene uncertain. This CDR3 spans 14 amino acids. V shed 4 bases and J shed 0 bases, with 9 bases lying between them. Looked up from germline, CDR1 is SEHNR and CDR2 is FQNEAQ (reference sequence). For the CDR3, the DNA is TGTGCCAGCAGCTCGAGGGAGGTGAACACTGAAGCTTTCTTT. Translation gives CASSSREVNTEAFF.

The chain is built from TRBV18 and TRBJ1-1, with D perhaps TRBD1 (5 bases). This CDR3 is built from 18 residues. Germline lookup yields CDR1 KGHSH and CDR2 LQKENI. V was clipped by 5 bases and J by 0 bases, with 22 bases between them. CDR3: CASSVLAGLRGMNTEAFF. CDR3 sequence (DNA): TGTGCCAGCTCAGTACTAGCGGGACTCCGCGGGATGAACACTGAAGCTTTCTTT.

This rearrangement joins TRBV24-1 to TRBJ1-2; 9 positions match TRBD1. The CDR3 runs to 14 residues. V shed 4 bases and J 8 bases; nucleotides not matched to a gene: 7. Per germline, CDR1 KGHDR and CDR2 SFDVKD. As DNA, the CDR3 is TGTGCCACCAGTGACCCAACAGGGGGCTACGGCTACACCTTC. Protein sequence: CATSDPTGGYGYTF.

This chain uses TRBV6-5 with TRBJ2-7; a possible D gene is TRBD2 (6 bases). Germline V gives CDR1 MNHEY, CDR2 SVGAGI. The length of the CDR3 is 14 residues. With 2 bases removed from V and 6 bases from J, the gap between germline ends came to 14 bases. The CDR3 is CASSYNRGSGEQYF. The CDR3 DNA is TGTGCCAGCAGTTACAATCGGGGGAGTGGCGAGCAGTACTTC.

The J gene is TRBJ1-6, the V gene TRBV5-1; perhaps TRBD1 as D (5 bases). Trimming removed 1 base at V and 7 bases at J, with 12 bases between. There are 15 residues in the CDR3. Per the germline V gene, CDR1 is SGHRS and CDR2 is YFSETQ. In DNA, the CDR3 is TGCGCCAGCAGCTTGTTGGGGCGAGGCAATTCACCCCTCCACTTT. The encoded protein is CASSLLGRGNSPLHF.

The gene calls are TRBV20-1 and TRBJ1-1; tentative D call: TRBD1 (5 bases). CDR3 size: 11 residues. From germline, CDR1 is DFQATT and CDR2 SNEGSKA (reference sequence). The germline V and J ends were trimmed by 5 bases and 7 bases, with 11 bases remaining between them. CDR3 amino acids: CSASGNVEAFF. The CDR3 DNA reads TGCAGTGCTTCAGGGAATGTTGAAGCTTTCTTT.

This clone is medium-sized in the sample. The chain is built from TRBV5-1 and TRBJ2-7; D may be TRBD1 (6 bases). CDR1 is SGHRS, CDR2 YFSETQ, per germline. The CDR3 is made up of 12 amino acids. Trimming pared 1 base from V and 6 bases from J, leaving 8 bases between. CDR3 DNA sequence: TGCGCCAGCAGCTTGACAGGGTCCGAGCAGTACTTC. It specifies CASSLTGSEQYF. The whole variable domain, remainder taken from reference TRBV5-1 and TRBJ2-7, is KAGVTQTPRYLIKTRGQQVTLSCSPISGHRSVSWYQQTPGQGLQFLFEYFSETQRNKGNFPGRFSGRQFSNSRSEMNVSTLELGDSALYLCASSLTGSEQYFGPGTRLTVT.

Worth noting for this clone: The sample contains more than one DNA sequence encoding this CDR3. The chain couples TRBV7-2 to TRBJ1-1; D is undetermined. V was shortened by 1 base and J by 1 base, with 4 bases between the two germline ends. The CDR3 extends over 13 amino acids. CDR1 is SGHTA and CDR2 is FQGNSA in the germline V gene. CDR3 sequence reads: CASSLGRNTEAFF. The CDR3 DNA is TGTGCCAGCAGCTTAGGCAGGAACACTGAAGCTTTCTTT.

The rearrangement uses TRBV5-1 and TRBJ2-7, with D possibly being TRBD2 (7 bases). The CDR3 has 14 amino acids. Germline values: CDR1 SGHRS, CDR2 YFSETQ. The germline V and J ends were trimmed by 0 bases and 2 bases, with 9 bases remaining between them. The CDR3 DNA follows: TGCGCCAGCAGCTTGGACGGGGGGCCCTACGAGCAGTACTTC. Translating gives CASSLDGGPYEQYF.

The rearrangement uses TRBV4-2 and TRBJ2-7; 7 nucleotides align to TRBD1. V dropped 4 bases and J dropped 3; count of bases not matched to a gene: 3. The CDR3 has 13 amino acids. CDR1 is LGHNA, CDR2 YNFKEQ, per germline. CDR3 amino acids: CASSRRQGYEQYF. CDR3 DNA: TGTGCCAGCAGCCGCAGACAGGGCTACGAGCAGTACTTC.

This clone was seen only once. This chain connects TRBV5-4 to TRBJ1-2; D ambiguous. This CDR3 region has 15 residues. V lost 1 base and J lost 4, with 14 bases in between. Per the germline V gene, CDR1 is SGHNT and CDR2 is YYREEE (reference sequence). The CDR3 region is CASSLLVSGSYGYTF. The CDR3 DNA reads as TGTGCCAGCAGCTTGCTTGTCTCCGGGTCCTATGGCTACACCTTC.

CDR3 DNA: TGTGCCAGCAGCGAGGGGGCCACGGGCACTGAAGCTTTCTTT. The encoded protein is CASSEGATGTEAFF. V gene TRBV9 combines with J gene TRBJ1-1; 7 bases agree with TRBD1. The trim removed 3 bases at V and 4 bases at J, leaving 6 bases unmatched. CDR1 is SGDLS and CDR2 is YYNGEE in the germline V gene. This CDR3 contains 14 residues.

The chain uses TRBV5-6 and TRBJ1-4; D gene uncertain. Germline CDR1 and CDR2: SGHDT and YYEEEE. This CDR3 region has 13 residues. V gave up 1 base and J gave up 6 bases, with 7 bases separating them. CDR3 bases: TGTGCCAGCAGCTTGTTGGAGCATGAAAAACTGTTTTTT. It codes for CASSLLEHEKLFF. The entire variable domain, with the rest obtained from reference TRBV5-6 and TRBJ1-4, is as follows: DAGVTQSPTHLIKTRGQQVTLRCSPKSGHDTVSWYQQALGQGPQFIFQYYEEEERQRGNFPDRFSGHQFPNYSSELNVNALLLGDSALYLCASSLLEHEKLFFGSGTQLSVL.

The chain's CDR3 is CASSLPDRDTEAFF. The CDR3 bases are TGTGCCAGCTCCCTCCCCGACAGGGATACTGAAGCTTTCTTT. This chain joins TRBV18 and TRBJ1-1, with 7 bases lining up with TRBD1. The trim removed 6 bases at V and 5 bases at J, leaving 9 bases unmatched. Germline-derived CDR1 and CDR2 are KGHSH and LQKENI. CDR3 length equals 14 residues.

The chain uses TRBV6-6 and TRBJ1-4; D is uncertain. Germline CDR1 MNHNY, CDR2 SVGAGI (reference sequence). Trimming removed 2 bases at V and 7 bases at J, with 5 bases between. The CDR3 has 12 amino acids. The CDR3 DNA sequence: TGTGCCAGCAGTTACCTAGGTGAAAAACTGTTTTTT. Its protein is CASSYLGEKLFF.